This T cell receptor beta chain stems from a study of blood T cells in healthy people across ages. This clonotype was seen a handful of times. Antigen: not known. A second roughly 6 to 12 cycle PCR used barcoded and J-beta primers. A minimum of 2.5 million CDR3-containing paired-end reads was obtained for each sample. TCRdb processed the 5' RACE reads anew with MiXCR; each CDR3 protein has one entry. There are 870,000 or so distinct CDR3 sequences in the sample; 29% occur only once, and about 18% lies in the top ten. Study-level findings and limits: Any changes in expanded clonotypes were possibly confounded, as donor CMV status remained unknown. Samples with more naive T cells showed higher observed beta diversity. One million T cells yielded diversity estimates that were considered underestimates.

Source material: blood. This clonotype originated in an elderly woman in good health.

CDR3 sequence: CASSQGQGGTALNEQYF. The DNA of the CDR3 is TGTGCCAGCAGCCAAGGCCAGGGGGGGACCGCGCTAAACGAGCAGTACTTC. The chain recombines TRBV3-1 with TRBJ2-5; either TRBD1 or TRBD2 may fit D (7 bases each). The end of the DNA fits TRBJ2-7 better, so the J call may be wrong. Per the germline V gene, CDR1 is LGHDT and CDR2 is YNNKEL (reference sequence). The CDR3 contains 17 residues.